The rows below give T cell receptor beta chains drawn from one sample of a study of blood T cell repertoires in COVID-19. TCRdb keeps only in-frame clones here, not all; method: immunoSEQ multiplex PCR. Counted here are about 160,000 clones, less than 85% occurring once; the ten biggest clones make up more than 6.5%. Sequencing input: peripheral blood. The receptors come from a woman in her fifties or sixties with COVID-19, enrolled during active disease. Each CDR3 is given with its conserved first and last residue. Each record gives: V gene, CDR3 protein.

V gene: TRBV27
CDR3 protein: CASSSKQFYTGELFF

V gene: TRBV10-3
CDR3 protein: CAIMTTSGTDTQYF

V gene: TRBV7-9
CDR3 protein: CASSSHTGGTNYGYTF

V gene: TRBV5-1
CDR3 protein: CASSSGQGGGANVLTF

V gene: TRBV5-4
CDR3 protein: CASSPGRATNEKLFF

V gene: TRBV6-6
CDR3 protein: CASSAQGWDTDTQYF

V gene: TRBV18
CDR3 protein: CASSPSRMNTEAFF

V gene: TRBV28
CDR3 protein: CASSLLGSEAGAETQYF

V gene: TRBV4-1
CDR3 protein: CASHGPGNTGELFF

V gene: TRBV11-2
CDR3 protein: CASSLRVLATGNTGELFF

V gene: TRBV6-2/TRBV6-3
CDR3 protein: CASGRGSLSYNEQFF

V gene: TRBV29-1
CDR3 protein: CSVEVGTAVYTF

V gene: TRBV6-4
CDR3 protein: CASSVIQHISNQPQHF

V gene: TRBV6-6
CDR3 protein: CASSFTPGVETEPQHF

V gene: TRBV15
CDR3 protein: CATSRGRRDEQFF

V gene: TRBV24-1
CDR3 protein: CATRRTYEQYF

V gene: TRBV7-3
CDR3 protein: CASSLRESNNEQFF

V gene: TRBV6-1
CDR3 protein: CASSEPARVRAFF

V gene: TRBV29-1
CDR3 protein: CSVENFGGAKGETQYF

V gene: TRBV19
CDR3 protein: CASSIEIYGEAFF

V gene: TRBV5-4
CDR3 protein: CASPSSGLSYNEQFF

V gene: TRBV14
CDR3 protein: CASSPSGYEQYF

V gene: TRBV5-1
CDR3 protein: CASSWKGGVEAEAFF

V gene: TRBV18
CDR3 protein: CASSSSAGVSTGELFF

V gene: TRBV5-1
CDR3 protein: CASGRLSGEETQYF

V gene: TRBV5-1
CDR3 protein: CAGSRDSGTDTQYF

V gene: TRBV6-5
CDR3 protein: CASSPSGTGELFF

V gene: TRBV18
CDR3 protein: CASSPTVQRTDTQYF